The 25 T cell receptor beta chains listed next were all sequenced from one sample in a study of beta chain features in type 1 diabetes. As every portion of the isolated RNA was reverse transcribed, the sequencing read expressed TCRB transcripts. The data were produced by immunoSEQ multiplex PCR, yet TCRdb's version contains in-frame clones alone and is incomplete. The sample contains fewer than 350,000 clones, around 20% of which appear only once. Sequencing was done on a sample of naive CD4+ T cells from blood. The source is a woman aged 18-29 years in good health.

This clone was seen a few times. The chain employs TRBV7-9 and TRBJ2-7; the D is unclear. The CDR3 runs to 13 residues. Germline V lookup: CDR1 SEHNR, CDR2 FQNEAQ (reference sequence). The germline V and J ends were trimmed by 3 bases and 1 base, with 7 bases remaining between them. CDR3 protein: CASSFIGSYEQYF. The DNA for the CDR3 is TGTGCCAGCAGCTTTATCGGGTCCTACGAGCAGTACTTC.

This clone came up a few times. This chain connects TRBV29-1 to TRBJ2-1; possibly TRBD2 for D (6 bases). The CDR3 is made up of 16 amino acids. Germline CDR1 SQVTM, CDR2 ANQGSEA. The V end lost 7 bases, the J end lost 4 bases, and 23 bases lay between the germline ends. The CDR3 DNA sequence: TGCAGCGGAGAACGTATTAAGACGCTAGCGTACAATGAGCAGTTCTTC. This translates into CSGERIKTLAYNEQFF.

The chain joins TRBV18 to TRBJ2-6, with 9 nucleotides matching TRBD1. V lost 0 bases, J lost 3 bases, and 3 bases stayed unmatched. This CDR3 has 17 residues. Germline CDR1 and CDR2: KGHSH and LQKENI. The CDR3 nucleotides read TGTGCCAGCTCACCACCTGACAGGGGGTATGGGGCCAACGTCCTGACTTTC. Protein sequence: CASSPPDRGYGANVLTF.

The V call is TRBV2, the J call TRBJ1-2, with TRBD1 matching over 7 bases. This CDR3 has 14 residues. Germline lookup yields CDR1 SNHLY and CDR2 FYNNEI. V lost 2 bases to trimming and J lost 2 bases; unmatched junction nucleotides: 2. CDR3 loop: CASSEQTGNYGYTF. CDR3 bases: TGTGCCAGCAGTGAACAGACAGGGAACTATGGCTACACCTTC.

Only a few counts were recorded for this clone. The gene calls are TRBV20-1 and TRBJ2-3; D call uncertain. Trimming stripped 3 bases from V and 6 bases from J, with 4 bases between. The germline CDR1 and CDR2 sequences are DFQATT and SNEGSKA (reference sequence). This CDR3 contains 10 residues. DNA for the CDR3: TGCAGTGCTAGTAGTGATACGCAGTATTTT. Translated, it gives CSASSDTQYF.

This clone appeared a few times. The chain links TRBV7-2 to TRBJ1-2; TRBD1 agrees at 8 bases. This CDR3 comprises 13 residues. After removal of 5 bases from V and 6 bases from J, the junction contained 5 bases not matched to a gene. Germline V gene sequence: CDR1 SGHTA, CDR2 FQGNSA. CDR3 in DNA: TGTGCCAGCAGCCTGGACAGGGTGAATGGCTACACCTTC. Its translation: CASSLDRVNGYTF.

The table lists this clone with a few counts. This sequence joins TRBV11-2 and TRBJ2-3, with D possibly matching TRBD1 (5 bases). Germline V gene data show CDR1 as SGHAT and CDR2 as FQNNGV. The CDR3 contains 17 residues. V shed 2 bases and J shed 1 base, with 16 bases lying between them. CDR3 nucleotides: TGTGCCAGCAGCTTAACGCGCCAGGGCGTTGGCACAGATACGCAGTATTTT. It codes for CASSLTRQGVGTDTQYF. The whole variable domain, filled in from reference TRBV11-2 and TRBJ2-3, reads EAGVAQSPRYKIIEKRQSVAFWCNPISGHATLYWYQQILGQGPKLLIQFQNNGVVDDSQLPKDRFSAERLKGVDSTLKIQPAKLEDSAVYLCASSLTRQGVGTDTQYFGPGTRLTVL.

The chain links TRBV5-1 to TRBJ2-7, with 10 nucleotides matching TRBD1. J was trimmed by 1 base and V by 4 bases; bases with no gene match: 8. In germline, CDR1 is SGHRS, CDR2 YFSETQ. This CDR3 has 16 residues. The CDR3 reads CASSGSRDRGSYEQYF. Written as DNA, the CDR3 is TGCGCCAGCAGCGGGAGCCGGGACAGGGGATCCTACGAGCAGTACTTC.

This chain connects TRBV5-4 to TRBJ1-1; 9 nucleotides align to TRBD1. Per germline, CDR1 SGHNT and CDR2 YYREEE (reference sequence). V was pared by 3 bases and J by 6 bases, with 9 bases of the junction left unmatched. CDR3 length: 15 amino acids. The DNA of the CDR3 is TGTGCCAGCAGCTCCTGGACAGGGGCTGGACCTGAAGCTTTCTTT. Its translation: CASSSWTGAGPEAFF.

The rearrangement joins TRBV5-4 to TRBJ2-5; 14 positions agree with TRBD2. V shed 4 bases, J shed 4 bases, and the junction held 9 bases outside the gene matches. The CDR3 loop spans 17 amino acids. The V gene's germline CDR1 is SGHNT and CDR2 YYREEE (reference sequence). CDR3 nucleotide sequence: TGTGCCAGCAGCGACCGACTAGCGGGGGGGAGTGGAGAGACCCAGTACTTC. Its protein is CASSDRLAGGSGETQYF. The variable domain in full, with the rest retrieved from reference TRBV5-4 and TRBJ2-5, is ETGVTQSPTHLIKTRGQQVTLRCSSQSGHNTVSWYQQALGQGPQFIFQYYREEENGRGNFPPRFSGLQFPNYSSELNVNALELDDSALYLCASSDRLAGGSGETQYFGPGTRLLVL.

This rearrangement joins TRBV30 to TRBJ1-3; no definite D call. V was pared by 0 bases and J by 3 bases, with 12 bases between. CDR3 size: 15 residues. Germline CDR1 is GTSNPN and CDR2 is SVGIG (reference sequence). The CDR3 DNA reads TGTGCCTGGAGTGTCCCAGGTAGTAGTGGAAACACCATATATTTT. As protein: CAWSVPGSSGNTIYF.

The J gene is TRBJ1-6, the V gene TRBV2; TRBD1 agrees at 9 bases. Per the germline V gene, CDR1 is SNHLY and CDR2 is FYNNEI. J gave up 7 bases and V 4 bases, and 5 bases lay outside the gene matches. The CDR3 extends over 15 amino acids. CDR3 sequence (DNA): TGTGCCAGCAGTGCTTACAGGGGGCAGAATTCACCCCTCCACTTT. Amino acid sequence: CASSAYRGQNSPLHF. Combining the CDR3 with reference TRBV2 and TRBJ1-6 gives the whole variable domain EPEVTQTPSHQVTQMGQEVILRCVPISNHLYFYWYRQILGQKVEFLVSFYNNEISEKSEIFDDQFSVERPDGSNFTLKIRSTKLEDSAMYFCASSAYRGQNSPLHFGNGTRLTVT.

This clone was observed a few times. The chain combines TRBV2 with TRBJ2-7; tentatively, D is TRBD1 (5 bases). CDR3 length: 15 residues. Germline lookup yields CDR1 SNHLY and CDR2 FYNNEI. Trimming took off 3 bases at V and 2 bases at J, with 14 bases between the two ends. The CDR3 bases are TGTGCCAGCAGTGAGCTGGGGCCGGAGACCTACGAGCAGTACTTC. It specifies CASSELGPETYEQYF.

This clone was counted between two and nine times. V and J are TRBV30 and TRBJ1-1; D uncertain. This CDR3 region has 12 residues. Germline CDR1 reads GTSNPN; CDR2 reads SVGIG (reference sequence). V gave up 2 bases and J gave up 1 base, with 5 bases separating them. This chain's CDR3 is CAWSSGNTEAFF. The CDR3 nucleotides read TGTGCCTGGAGTTCAGGGAACACTGAAGCTTTCTTT.

The J gene is TRBJ2-7, the V gene TRBV30; 7 nucleotides align to TRBD1. V lost 0 bases to trimming and J lost 11 bases; unmatched junction nucleotides: 10. CDR1 GTSNPN and CDR2 SVGIG come from the germline V gene (reference sequence). There are 13 residues in the CDR3. CDR3 in DNA: TGTGCCTGGAGTGTACCGAGTACAGGGGTAAAGTACTTC. It codes for CAWSVPSTGVKYF.

The chain joins TRBV5-1 to TRBJ2-3; D gene uncertain. The germline V gene has CDR1 SGHRS and CDR2 YFSETQ. The V and J ends lost 4 bases and 0 bases respectively, with 9 bases between them. The CDR3 sequence is 14 residues long. CDR3 amino acids: CASSRSGSTDTQYF. DNA of the CDR3: TGCGCCAGCAGCCGATCCGGGAGCACAGATACGCAGTATTTT.

The chain recombines TRBV9 with TRBJ2-3; 7 nucleotides align to TRBD2. Trimming at V came to 0 bases and at J to 4 bases, leaving 5 bases not matched to a gene. The germline CDR1 and CDR2 sequences are SGDLS and YYNGEE. The CDR3 has 15 amino acids. The DNA of the CDR3 is TGTGCCAGCAGCGTAGAAGCGGGGAACTCAGATACGCAGTATTTT. This codes for CASSVEAGNSDTQYF.

The chain links TRBV5-1 to TRBJ2-7, with 8 positions matching TRBD2. The CDR3 runs to 15 residues. Looked up from germline, CDR1 is SGHRS and CDR2 is YFSETQ. J lost 3 bases, V lost 0 bases, and 5 bases had no gene match. The CDR3 region is CASSLAVAGNYEQYF. For the CDR3, the DNA is TGCGCCAGCAGCTTGGCAGTAGCGGGGAACTACGAGCAGTACTTC.

The rearrangement joins TRBV14 to TRBJ1-1; tentative D call: TRBD1 (6 bases). The CDR3 spans 13 residues. Germline V CDR1 and CDR2: SGHDN, FVKESK. V was trimmed by 11 bases and J by 0 bases, leaving 13 bases between them. The DNA for the CDR3 is TGTGCCTGTACAGGGTTCATGAACACTGAAGCTTTCTTT. It yields the protein CACTGFMNTEAFF.

This clone has a handful of counts. The chain has TRBV25-1 and TRBJ2-3, with 8 bases lining up with TRBD1. This CDR3 is 16 amino acids long. Germline CDR1 and CDR2: MGHDK and SYGVNS. Unmatched junction bases numbered 9, after V lost 4 bases and J lost 3 bases. The CDR3 nucleotides read TGTGCCAGCAGTGGAGTTCCGGGACAGGTAACAGATACGCAGTATTTT. Translation: CASSGVPGQVTDTQYF. Combining the CDR3 with reference TRBV25-1 and TRBJ2-3 gives the whole variable domain EADIYQTPRYLVIGTGKKITLECSQTMGHDKMYWYQQDPGMELHLIHYSYGVNSTEKGDLSSESTVSRIRTEHFPLTLESARPSHTSQYLCASSGVPGQVTDTQYFGPGTRLTVL.

This clone was seen a handful of times. The same CDR3 can be traced to other DNA sequences in this sample. The chain links TRBV6-5 to TRBJ2-7, with 11 positions matching TRBD1. V trimming: 2 bases; J trimming: 3 bases; junction bases outside the gene matches: 0. CDR3 length: 14 amino acids. CDR1 and CDR2 from the germline V gene are MNHEY and SVGAGI. CDR3 in amino acids: CASSYGTGGYEQYF. As DNA, the CDR3 is TGTGCCAGCAGTTACGGGACAGGGGGCTACGAGCAGTACTTC.

The chain carries TRBV5-4 and TRBJ2-5; D is uncertain. Trimming cost V 0 bases and J 5 bases, with 8 bases left between them. The germline V gene has CDR1 SGHNT and CDR2 YYREEE (reference sequence). CDR3 length: 13 amino acids. The chain's CDR3 is CASSLESGETQYF. In DNA, the CDR3 is TGTGCCAGCAGCTTGGAATCCGGGGAGACCCAGTACTTC.

This clone was seen a handful of times. Other DNA sequences in the sample encode the same CDR3. The chain joins TRBV30 to TRBJ1-5; TRBD1 might be the D (5 bases). The V end was cut by 2 bases, the J end by 5 bases, with 10 bases between. This CDR3 contains 13 residues. The germline gives CDR1 GTSNPN, CDR2 SVGIG (reference sequence). The CDR3 coding sequence is TGTGCCTGGAGTATGGGAGGGGATCAGCCCCAGCATTTT. Translation gives CAWSMGGDQPQHF.

V and J are TRBV18 and TRBJ1-2; 7 bases line up with TRBD1. This CDR3 spans 15 amino acids. Losses at the gene ends were 3 bases for V and 3 bases for J; bases not matched to a gene: 7. Germline values: CDR1 KGHSH, CDR2 LQKENI. CDR3 sequence (DNA): TGTGCCAGCTCACCTTCCAGCGACAGGGACTATGGCTACACCTTC. It translates to CASSPSSDRDYGYTF. The entire variable domain, with the rest obtained from reference TRBV18 and TRBJ1-2, is as follows: NAGVMQNPRHLVRRRGQEARLRCSPMKGHSHVYWYRQLPEEGLKFMVYLQKENIIDESGMPKERFSAEFPKEGPSILRIQQVVRGDSAAYFCASSPSSDRDYGYTFGSGTRLTVV.

The chain joins TRBV30 to TRBJ1-2, with 10 bases that match TRBD1. The CDR3 has 16 amino acids. The V and J ends lost 5 bases and 0 bases, in that order; junction bases with no gene match: 9. Germline lookup yields CDR1 GTSNPN and CDR2 SVGIG (reference sequence). The chain's CDR3 is CAWLKGQGRANYGYTF. CDR3 bases: TGTGCCTGGCTCAAGGGACAGGGGAGGGCTAACTATGGCTACACCTTC.